This T cell receptor beta chain is from a study of blood T cell repertoires in COVID-19. The wider study: Spain, Italy and the United States supplied samples that represented acute and convalescent COVID-19. Nucleic acid was either cDNA or gDNA, and it came from T cells, B-cell-depleted T cells, or PBMCs.

Trimming removed 3 bases at V and 3 bases at J, with 9 bases between. The CDR3 has 14 amino acids. CDR1 and CDR2 from the germline V gene are SGHNT and YENEEA. Source study methods: Scientists estimated how many nucleated cells there were by amplifying reference gene primers. Data came from immunoSEQ multiplex PCR; TCRdb stores just in-frame clones and leaves some out. Clone size and V and J calls were adopted from that table, with D and trimming inferred from the DNA. The sample contains roughly 79,000 clones, around 80% of which appear only once. The source of this sequence is a man in his fifties or sixties with active or convalescent COVID-19. Sequencing was carried out using peripheral blood. The chain combines TRBV11-3 with TRBJ2-1, with a possible D match to TRBD1 (6 bases). In nucleotides, the CDR3 is TGTGCCAGCAGCTTGCGCAGGGGCTACAATGAGCAGTTCTTC. Protein: CASSLRRGYNEQFF. Full variable domain (remainder filled in from reference TRBV11-3 and TRBJ2-1): EAGVVQSPRYKIIEKKQPVAFWCNPISGHNTLYWYLQNLGQGPELLIRYENEEAVDDSQLPKDRFSAERLKGVDSTLKIQPAELGDSAVYLCASSLRRGYNEQFFGPGTRLTVL.